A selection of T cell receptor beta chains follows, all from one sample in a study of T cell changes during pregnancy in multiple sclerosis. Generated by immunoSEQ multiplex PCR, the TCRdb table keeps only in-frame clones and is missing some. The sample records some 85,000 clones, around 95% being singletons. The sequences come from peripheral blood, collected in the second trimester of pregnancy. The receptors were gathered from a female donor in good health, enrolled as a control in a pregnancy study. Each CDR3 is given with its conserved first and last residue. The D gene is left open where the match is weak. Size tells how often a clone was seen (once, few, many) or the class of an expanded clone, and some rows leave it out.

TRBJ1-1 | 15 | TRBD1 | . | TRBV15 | TGTGCCACCAGCGCCGCGACAGGGAGGAACACTGAAGCTTTCTTT | CATSAATGRNTEAFF
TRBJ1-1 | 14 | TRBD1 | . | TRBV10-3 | TGTGCCATCAGAATTACTACAGGGGCCGCTGAAGCTTTCTTT | CAIRITTGAAEAFF
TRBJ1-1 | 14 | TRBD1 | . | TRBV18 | TGTGCCAGCTCACCAGGGACAGGGGACACTGAAGCTTTCTTT | CASSPGTGDTEAFF
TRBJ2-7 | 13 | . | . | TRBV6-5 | TGTGCCAGCAGTTACTCCGGCTCCTACGAGCAGTACTTC | CASSYSGSYEQYF
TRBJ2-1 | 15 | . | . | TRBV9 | TGTGCCAGCAGCCCCACCAGGGTTGGAAACAATGAGCAGTTCTTC | CASSPTRVGNNEQFF
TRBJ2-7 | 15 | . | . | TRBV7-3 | TGTGCCAGCTCCGAAGGGGGTGCAGGGGGGTACGAGCAGTACTTC | CASSEGGAGGYEQYF
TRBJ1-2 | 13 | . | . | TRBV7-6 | TGTGCCAGCAGCTCACGGGTAGGGGATGGCTACACCTTC | CASSSRVGDGYTF
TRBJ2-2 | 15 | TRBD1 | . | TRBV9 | TGTGCCAGCAGCCCAGGGACAGGACCCACCGGGGAGCTGTTTTTT | CASSPGTGPTGELFF
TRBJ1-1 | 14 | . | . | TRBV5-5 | TGTGCCAGCAGCACCCCGGGATTTAACACTGAAGCTTTCTTT | CASSTPGFNTEAFF
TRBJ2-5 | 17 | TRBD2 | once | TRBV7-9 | TGTGCCAGCAGCTTAGCGTGGATGGCTAGCGGGGGGGAGACCCAGTACTTC | CASSLAWMASGGETQYF
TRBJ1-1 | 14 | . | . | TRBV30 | TGTGCCTGGAGTCCCCACCTACAGGCGGTTGAAGCTTTCTTT | CAWSPHLQAVEAFF
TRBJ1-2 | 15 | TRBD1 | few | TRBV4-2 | TGTGCCAGCAGCCAAGGGGACAGGGAGGACTATGGCTACACCTTC | CASSQGDREDYGYTF
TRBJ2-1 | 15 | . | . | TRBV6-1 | TGTGCCAGCAGTGAAAACTCCCTCGGGGGCAATGAGCAGTTCTTC | CASSENSLGGNEQFF
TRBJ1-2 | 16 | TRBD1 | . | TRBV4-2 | TGTGCCAGCAGCCAAGGGGACAGGGGCTCTAACTATGGCTACACCTTC | CASSQGDRGSNYGYTF
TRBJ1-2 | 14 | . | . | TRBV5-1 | TGCGCCAGCAGCGTAACGGGGACTAACTATGGCTACACCTTC | CASSVTGTNYGYTF
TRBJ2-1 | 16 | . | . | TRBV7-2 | TGTGCCAGCAGCTCACTACCGAGCCTCTCCTACAATGAGCAGTTCTTC | CASSSLPSLSYNEQFF
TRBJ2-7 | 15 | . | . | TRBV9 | TGTGCCAGCAGCGTAGCCAGCGGCCTCTCCTACGAGCAGTACTTC | CASSVASGLSYEQYF
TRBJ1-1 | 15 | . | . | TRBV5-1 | TGCGCCAGCAGCTTGGGGGAACAGGGAAACACTGAAGCTTTCTTT | CASSLGEQGNTEAFF
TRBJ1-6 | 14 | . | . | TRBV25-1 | TGTGCCAGCATCCCTTCAGGGAAGAATTCACCCCTCCACTTT | CASIPSGKNSPLHF
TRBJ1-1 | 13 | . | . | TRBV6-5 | TGTGCCAGCAGCCCGGGTGGGTACACTGAAGCTTTCTTT | CASSPGGYTEAFF
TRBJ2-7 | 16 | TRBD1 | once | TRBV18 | TGTGCCAGCTCACGGGGACAGGGTTTTAACTCCTACGAGCAGTACTTC | CASSRGQGFNSYEQYF
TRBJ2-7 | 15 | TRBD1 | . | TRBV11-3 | TGTGCCAGCAGCCCCACGGGACAGGGGATAGGTGAGCAGTACTTC | CASSPTGQGIGEQYF
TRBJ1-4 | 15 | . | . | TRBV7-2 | TGTGCCAGCAGCCACAGGGCTGCCTATAATGAAAAACTGTTTTTT | CASSHRAAYNEKLFF
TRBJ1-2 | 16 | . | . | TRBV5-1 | TGCGCCAGCAGCTTGTCACCCAGCGATACTAACTATGGCTACACCTTC | CASSLSPSDTNYGYTF
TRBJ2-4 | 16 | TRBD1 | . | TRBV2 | TGTGCCAGCAGCCAAGAACAGGGGGCGGCCAAAAACATTCAGTACTTC | CASSQEQGAAKNIQYF
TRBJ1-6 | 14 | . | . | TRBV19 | TGTGCCAGTAGTGCGCAGGGGAGAAATTCACCCCTCCACTTT | CASSAQGRNSPLHF
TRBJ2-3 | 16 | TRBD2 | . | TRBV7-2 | TGTGCCAGCACCTGGGCGGGGGGAGTAGGCACAGATACGCAGTATTTT | CASTWAGGVGTDTQYF
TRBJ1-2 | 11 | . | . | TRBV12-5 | TGTGCTAGTGGTTTTAGAGATGGCTACACCTTC | CASGFRDGYTF
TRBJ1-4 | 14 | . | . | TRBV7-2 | TGTGCCAGCACCACAGGGTCCTGGGAAGAAAAACTGTTTTTT | CASTTGSWEEKLFF